In its sample, the clone carrying this TCR beta chain was seen a few times. Its target is not known. Using constant-segment primers, 5'RACE produced TCR alpha and TCR beta cDNA libraries carrying sample barcodes and UMIs. In TCRdb, the 5' RACE reads were re-called with MiXCR into one record per CDR3 protein. The repertoire consists of around 390,000 distinct CDR3 sequences, with roughly 15% occurring once and the leading ten covering approximately 21%. These data originate in a study of T-cell memory formation after mild COVID-19. Study details: Largely, the TCR clusters proved donor specific.

Study-level findings and limits: Of the contracting clones, CD4+ ones lay mainly in CM and EM, and CD8+ ones in EMRA. While clones contracting from day 15 to 85 were balanced between CD4 and CD8, later expanders leaned CD4+.

This sequence originates from a man between 18 and 35 years old who had mild COVID-19 (a few samples of this study predate the infection). Cell type and time point are not known. The sequenced sample was PBMCs or a T cell subset sorted from them (not recorded which).

Here the CDR3 DNA reads TGTGCCATCAGTGAAGGCGGGGCCCATCAGCCCCAGCATTTT. Protein: CAISEGGAHQPQHF. This chain links TRBV10-3 with TRBJ1-5; perhaps TRBD1 as D (5 bases). The germline gives CDR1 ENHRY, CDR2 SYGVKD. The CDR3 sequence is 14 residues long. The V gene lost 3 bases and the J gene lost 5 bases, with 11 bases spanning the gap.